The 18 T cell receptor beta chains in this list originate from one sample, sequenced in a study of blood T cell repertoires in COVID-19. The table came from immunoSEQ multiplex PCR; TCRdb's copy has only in-frame clones and leaves some out. The repertoire consists of about 160,000 clones, with around 90% occurring once and the leading ten covering roughly a sixth. The sample consisted of peripheral blood. The source is a man aged 60 to 75 with active or convalescent COVID-19.

This clone is a singleton in its sample. This chain joins TRBV10-3 and TRBJ2-2, with 11 bases aligning to TRBD1. The length of the CDR3 is 15 residues. Germline V gives CDR1 ENHRY, CDR2 SYGVKD. The ends lost 7 bases at V and 3 bases at J; junction bases unmatched: 4. The CDR3, as DNA: TGTGCCATCAAAGGGACAGGGGGGGACACCGGGGAGCTGTTTTTT. Translated: CAIKGTGGDTGELFF.

The chain recombines TRBV19 with TRBJ1-2; D is possibly TRBD1 (5 bases). The CDR3 consists of 14 residues. Germline CDR1 and CDR2: LNHDA and SQIVND (reference sequence). Trimming left V 7 bases short and J 1 base short, with 13 bases between. The CDR3 protein is CASTYAGINYGYTF. CDR3 DNA sequence: TGTGCCAGTACATATGCAGGGATTAACTATGGCTACACCTTC.

The V and J genes are TRBV19 and TRBJ1-5; TRBD1 matches 9 bases. CDR3 size: 15 residues. Germline CDR1 is LNHDA and CDR2 is SQIVND (reference sequence). The V and J ends lost 5 bases and 9 bases, in that order; junction bases with no gene match: 11. The CDR3 sequence is CASSQEWTGVGPQHF. DNA for the CDR3: TGTGCCAGTAGTCAAGAGTGGACAGGGGTAGGGCCCCAGCATTTT.

The rearrangement links TRBV18 to TRBJ1-2; a possible D gene is TRBD1 (6 bases). Germline-derived CDR1 and CDR2 are KGHSH and LQKENI. The V gene lost 6 bases and the J gene lost 4 bases, with 15 bases spanning the gap. The CDR3 totals 14 residues. The CDR3 bases are TGTGCCAGCTCCGCCACCCAGGGGACCTATGGCTACACCTTC. It yields the protein CASSATQGTYGYTF. Using reference TRBV18 and TRBJ1-2 for the parts outside the CDR3, the full variable domain is NAGVMQNPRHLVRRRGQEARLRCSPMKGHSHVYWYRQLPEEGLKFMVYLQKENIIDESGMPKERFSAEFPKEGPSILRIQQVVRGDSAAYFCASSATQGTYGYTFGSGTRLTVV.

The chain employs TRBV19 and TRBJ1-5; 7 nucleotides line up with TRBD1. Germline CDR1 and CDR2: LNHDA and SQIVND (reference sequence). The V segment lost 5 bases and the J segment 1 base; nucleotides outside the gene matches: 5. CDR3 length: 15 residues. The CDR3 loop reads CASSPPGQSNQPQHF. CDR3 coding DNA: TGTGCCAGTAGTCCCCCGGGACAGAGCAATCAGCCCCAGCATTTT.

The rearrangement joins TRBV5-1 to TRBJ2-1; D unresolved. CDR1 and CDR2 (germline): SGHRS, YFSETQ. The ends were cut back, 0 bases at V and 6 bases at J, with 13 bases in the middle. This CDR3 region has 15 residues. In nucleotides, the CDR3 is TGCGCCAGCAGCTTGGTGGTCGAACCTATCAATGAGCAGTTCTTC. Protein: CASSLVVEPINEQFF. The full variable domain, in which reference TRBV5-1 and TRBJ2-1 provide the parts outside the CDR3, is KAGVTQTPRYLIKTRGQQVTLSCSPISGHRSVSWYQQTPGQGLQFLFEYFSETQRNKGNFPGRFSGRQFSNSRSEMNVSTLELGDSALYLCASSLVVEPINEQFFGPGTRLTVL.

The chain recombines TRBV9 with TRBJ2-1; D remains ambiguous. CDR3 length: 11 residues. V was shortened by 4 bases and J by 6 bases, with 5 bases between the two germline ends. Per germline, CDR1 SGDLS and CDR2 YYNGEE. The CDR3 DNA reads TGTGCCAGCAGCACGGGCAATGAGCAGTTCTTC. This translates into CASSTGNEQFF.

The chain joins TRBV6-1 to TRBJ2-5, with TRBD1 identical over 9 bases. The CDR3 loop spans 16 amino acids. J gave up 5 bases and V 2 bases, and 9 bases lay outside the gene matches. Germline V gives CDR1 MNHNS, CDR2 SASEGT. The CDR3 DNA follows: TGTGCCAGCAGTGAATGGTTGGGACAGGGTGAGGAGACCCAGTACTTC. It codes for CASSEWLGQGEETQYF.

V and J are TRBV6-6 and TRBJ1-2, with TRBD1 identical over 7 bases. Germline V CDR1 and CDR2: MNHNY, SVGAGI (reference sequence). The CDR3 has 16 residues. V was clipped by 4 bases and J by 2 bases; unmatched bases: 10. CDR3 sequence (DNA): TGTGCCAGCAGTTCATCGCCGGGACAGCTAAACTATGGCTACACCTTC. It yields the protein CASSSSPGQLNYGYTF.

The genes are TRBV11-2 and TRBJ1-5; 9 bases line up with TRBD1. Germline values: CDR1 SGHAT, CDR2 FQNNGV. The CDR3 is 14 residues long. V shed 3 bases and J 6 bases; nucleotides not matched to a gene: 3. CDR3 DNA sequence: TGTGCCAGCAGCTTGACAGGGGGGAGTCAGCCCCAGCATTTT. This codes for CASSLTGGSQPQHF. Complete variable domain (other parts from reference TRBV11-2 and TRBJ1-5): EAGVAQSPRYKIIEKRQSVAFWCNPISGHATLYWYQQILGQGPKLLIQFQNNGVVDDSQLPKDRFSAERLKGVDSTLKIQPAKLEDSAVYLCASSLTGGSQPQHFGDGTRLSIL.

This chain uses TRBV5-6 with TRBJ2-2, with 10 positions matching TRBD1. The CDR3 is made up of 16 amino acids. Looked up from germline, CDR1 is SGHDT and CDR2 is YYEEEE. Germline trimming cut 2 bases from V and 6 bases from J; bases unmatched to any gene: 7. CDR3 sequence reads: CASSFPGQGIAGELFF. The CDR3 DNA follows: TGTGCCAGCAGCTTTCCGGGACAGGGGATCGCCGGGGAGCTGTTTTTT.

The V call is TRBV15, the J call TRBJ2-7, with 11 bases fitting TRBD2. Germline V gene lookup returns CDR1 LNHNV and CDR2 YYDKDF (reference sequence). The J segment lost 4 bases and the V segment lost 1 base, leaving 3 bases of the junction unmatched. The CDR3 has 15 amino acids. The CDR3 loop reads CATSRALAGGYEQYF. CDR3 sequence (DNA): TGTGCCACCAGCAGAGCGCTAGCGGGAGGTTACGAGCAGTACTTC.

The V and J genes are TRBV7-9 and TRBJ2-3; 7 bases align to TRBD1. V was clipped by 10 bases and J by 2 bases; unmatched bases: 15. Looked up from germline, CDR1 is SEHNR and CDR2 is FQNEAQ (reference sequence). This CDR3 has 16 amino acids. CDR3 in DNA: TGTGCCACCGTTAAGACAGGGCGATATGTCACAGATACGCAGTATTTT. Translating gives CATVKTGRYVTDTQYF.

This rearrangement joins TRBV5-6 to TRBJ2-2; 7 bases map to TRBD1. The trim removed 4 bases at V and 5 bases at J, leaving 11 bases unmatched. Germline V gene data show CDR1 as SGHDT and CDR2 as YYEEEE. This CDR3 is built from 16 residues. CDR3 region: CASSLRTAGGTGELFF. The CDR3 DNA is TGTGCCAGCAGCCTGAGGACCGCAGGGGGAACCGGGGAGCTGTTTTTT.

The rearrangement uses TRBV4-1 and TRBJ1-3; D possibly corresponds to TRBD1 (6 bases). The CDR3 spans 18 residues. V lost 0 bases and J 1 base, leaving 16 bases between the germline ends. Per the germline V gene, CDR1 is MGHRA and CDR2 is YSYEKL. Written as DNA, the CDR3 is TGCGCCAGCAGCCAAGAGGGCAGGGGATCCTTTTCTGGAAACACCATATATTTT. Protein product: CASSQEGRGSFSGNTIYF.

The chain is built from TRBV6-5 and TRBJ2-5; TRBD2 aligns across 8 bases. The V gene's germline CDR1 is MNHEY and CDR2 SVGAGI. This CDR3 has 14 amino acids. The V and J ends lost 6 bases and 0 bases, in that order; junction bases with no gene match: 3. Here the CDR3 DNA reads TGTGCCAGCAGCAGACTAGCGAACCAAGAGACCCAGTACTTC. It codes for CASSRLANQETQYF.

The V call is TRBV2, the J call TRBJ1-5; 7 bases match TRBD1. The CDR3 loop spans 15 amino acids. Germline V gene lookup returns CDR1 SNHLY and CDR2 FYNNEI. V shed 3 bases, J shed 3 bases, and the junction held 5 bases outside the gene matches. The CDR3 protein is CASSDPGGNNQPQHF. In nucleotides, the CDR3 is TGTGCCAGCAGTGATCCAGGGGGAAACAATCAGCCCCAGCATTTT.

The J gene is TRBJ1-3, the V gene TRBV4-1; 9 bases fit TRBD1. The CDR3 is 18 residues long. Germline CDR1 and CDR2: MGHRA and YSYEKL. V gave up 2 bases and J gave up 0 bases; unmatched junction bases: 8. CDR3 region: CASSQRRDRDYSGNTIYF. The CDR3 DNA follows: TGCGCCAGCAGCCAACGAAGGGACAGGGATTACTCTGGAAACACCATATATTTT.